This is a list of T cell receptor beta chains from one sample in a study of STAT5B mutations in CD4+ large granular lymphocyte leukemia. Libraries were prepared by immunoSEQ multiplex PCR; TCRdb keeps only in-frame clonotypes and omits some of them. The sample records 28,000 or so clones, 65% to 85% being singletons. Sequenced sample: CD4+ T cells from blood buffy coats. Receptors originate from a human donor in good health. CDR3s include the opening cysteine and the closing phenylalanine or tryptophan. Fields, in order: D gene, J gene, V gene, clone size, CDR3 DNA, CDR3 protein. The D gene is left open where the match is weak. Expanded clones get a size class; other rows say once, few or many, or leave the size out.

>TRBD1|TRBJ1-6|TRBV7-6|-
TGTGCCAGCAGCCCCGGGACAGGGATGACGGTCCCCCTCCACTTT
CASSPGTGMTVPLHF
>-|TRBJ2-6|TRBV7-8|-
TGTGCCAGCAGCTTACAGCCTAACTCTGGGGCCAACGTCCTGACTTTC
CASSLQPNSGANVLTF
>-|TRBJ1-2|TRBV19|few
TGTGCCAGTAGTCCGCCGGAAGGCCCACTTACCTTC
CASSPPEGPLTF
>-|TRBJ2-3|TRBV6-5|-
TGTGCCAGCAGTTACGGGTCTAGCACAGATACGCAGTATTTT
CASSYGSSTDTQYF
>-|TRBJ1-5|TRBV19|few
TGTGCCAGTATGGGACGGAATCAGCCCCAGCATTTT
CASMGRNQPQHF
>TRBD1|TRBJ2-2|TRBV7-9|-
TGTGCCAGCAGCTTAGTGACAGGGGGCTCCGGGGAGCTGTTTTTT
CASSLVTGGSGELFF
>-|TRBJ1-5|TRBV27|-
TGTGCCAGCAGTTGGGACGGTTATCAGCCCCAGCATTTT
CASSWDGYQPQHF
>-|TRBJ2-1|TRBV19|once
TGTGCCAGTTCACCCCCCGGATACAATGAGCAGTTCTTC
CASSPPGYNEQFF
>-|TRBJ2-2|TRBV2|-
TGTGCCAGCAGAGCGATGGGACAAAACACCGGGGAGCTGTTTTTT
CASRAMGQNTGELFF
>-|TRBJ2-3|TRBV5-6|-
TGTGCCAGCAGCTGGGCCCAGCTCACAGATACGCAGTATTTT
CASSWAQLTDTQYF
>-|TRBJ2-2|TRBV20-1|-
TGCACCCCCTCGGGGGATAGAAAGCTGTTTTTT
CTPSGDRKLFF
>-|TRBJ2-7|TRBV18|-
TGTGCCAGCTTTTCGAGCTCCTACGAGCAGTACTTC
CASFSSSYEQYF
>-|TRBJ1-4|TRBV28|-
TGTGCCAGCAGTGAAGGACACGTTAATGAAAAACTGTTTTTT
CASSEGHVNEKLFF
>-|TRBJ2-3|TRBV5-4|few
TGTGCCAGCAGCAAGGACAGCACAGATACGCAGTATTTT
CASSKDSTDTQYF
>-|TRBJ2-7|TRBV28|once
TGTGCCAGCAGCCCCTTGAACGAGCAGTACTTC
CASSPLNEQYF
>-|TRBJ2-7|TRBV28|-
TGTGCCAGCAGTCCAGCCGATTGGGGATCCTACGAGCAGTACTTC
CASSPADWGSYEQYF
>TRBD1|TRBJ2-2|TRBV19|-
TGTGCCAGTAGAATGAGACCGGGACAGGGGGCCGGGGAGCTGTTTTTT
CASRMRPGQGAGELFF
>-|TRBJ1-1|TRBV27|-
TGTGCCAGCAGCCGGACCCTGGGTGAAGCTTTCTTT
CASSRTLGEAFF
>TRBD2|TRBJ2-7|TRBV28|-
TGTGCCAGCAGTATCCAGCGGGATGGCGAGCAGTACTTC
CASSIQRDGEQYF
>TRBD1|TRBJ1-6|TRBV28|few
TGTGCCAGCATCGACAGGGGTCCCTCACCCCTCCACTTT
CASIDRGPSPLHF
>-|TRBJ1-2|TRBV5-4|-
TGTGCCAGCAGCCCGAGGACGGCTAACTATGGCTACACCTTC
CASSPRTANYGYTF
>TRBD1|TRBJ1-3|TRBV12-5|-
TGTGCTAGTGGTTTGGGGGACAGGGAAGGGAACACCATATATTTT
CASGLGDREGNTIYF
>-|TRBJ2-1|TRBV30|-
TGTGCCTGGACTAAGGGGGGCCGGGGGAATGAGCAGTTCTTC
CAWTKGGRGNEQFF
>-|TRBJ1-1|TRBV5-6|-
TGTGCCAGCAGCTTCGGGGGTCTTGATGAAGCTTTCTTT
CASSFGGLDEAFF
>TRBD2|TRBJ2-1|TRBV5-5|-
TGTGCCAGCAGCACACTAGGGACTAGCGGGAGCGACTCTGTCTTC
CASSTLGTSGSDSVF
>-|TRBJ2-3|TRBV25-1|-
TGTGCCAGCAGTGACCTCCGACTAGACAGGGCAGATACGCAGTATTTT
CASSDLRLDRADTQYF
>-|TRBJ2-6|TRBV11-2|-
TGTGCCAGCAGCTTCGAGAGCTCTGGGGCCAACGTCCTGACTTTC
CASSFESSGANVLTF
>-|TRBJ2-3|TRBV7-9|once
TGTGCCAGCAGACAACAACTAGGCCAGGGCACAGATACGCAGTATTTT
CASRQQLGQGTDTQYF
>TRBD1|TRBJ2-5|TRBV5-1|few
TGCGCCAGCAGCCAGGAACAGGGGCCGAGTCAAGAGACCCAGTACTTC
CASSQEQGPSQETQYF
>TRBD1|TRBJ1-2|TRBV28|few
TGTGCCAGCAGTTTGGGGACAGGGGGCTTTAAAAACTATGGCTACACCTTC
CASSLGTGGFKNYGYTF
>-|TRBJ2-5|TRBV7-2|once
TGTGCCAGCAGCCCCCAATCACAGGAGACCCAGTACTTC
CASSPQSQETQYF
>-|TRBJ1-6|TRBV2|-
TGTGCCAGCAGCCAATCTTGGACAGAGAATTCACCCCTCCACTTT
CASSQSWTENSPLHF
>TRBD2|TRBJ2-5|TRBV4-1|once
TGCGCCAGCAGCATTAGCGGGTTTGAGACCCAGTACTTC
CASSISGFETQYF
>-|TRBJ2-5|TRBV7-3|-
TGTGCCAGCAGCTCAGCAGTCAGGGAGACCCAGTACTTC
CASSSAVRETQYF
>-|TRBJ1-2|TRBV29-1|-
TGCAGCGTTGAAGACAGTAACTATGGCTACACCTTC
CSVEDSNYGYTF
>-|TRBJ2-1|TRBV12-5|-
TGTGCTAGTGGCCCAGGCGTGATGGATGAGCAGTTCTTC
CASGPGVMDEQFF
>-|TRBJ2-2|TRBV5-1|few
TGCGCCAGCAGCTTGGTGGAAGCGGTCACCGGGGAGCTGTTTTTT
CASSLVEAVTGELFF
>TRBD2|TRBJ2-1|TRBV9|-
TGTGCCAGCAGCGTAACTAGCGGCACCTACAATGAGCAGTTCTTC
CASSVTSGTYNEQFF
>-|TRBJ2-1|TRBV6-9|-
TGTGCCAGCAGGGCTAGGACTCCCTCTAGCAATGAGCAGTTCTTC
CASRARTPSSNEQFF
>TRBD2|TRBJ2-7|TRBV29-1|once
TGCAGCGCGGGGACTAGCGGGAAATACGAGCAGTACTTC
CSAGTSGKYEQYF
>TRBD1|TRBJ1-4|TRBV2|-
TGTGCCAGCAGCGTGACAGGGGGCAATGAAAAACTGTTTTTT
CASSVTGGNEKLFF
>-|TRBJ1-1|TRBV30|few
TGTGCCTGGATCCAACGGAACACTGAAGCTTTCTTT
CAWIQRNTEAFF
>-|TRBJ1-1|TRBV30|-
TGTGCCTGGAGTGGGGGGGCTAGCACTGAAGCTTTCTTT
CAWSGGASTEAFF
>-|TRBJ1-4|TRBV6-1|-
TGTGCCAGCACAGGGGTGGGGGAAAAACTGTTTTTT
CASTGVGEKLFF
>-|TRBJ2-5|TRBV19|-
TGTGCCAGCCCTCCTGCAGAGACCCAGTACTTC
CASPPAETQYF
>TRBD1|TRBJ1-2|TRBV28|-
TGTGCCAGCAGTCGACCGGGACAGGGATCAGGCTACACCTTC
CASSRPGQGSGYTF
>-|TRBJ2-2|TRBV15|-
TGTGCCACCCGTCCAGGGACTAACACCGGGGAGCTGTTTTTT
CATRPGTNTGELFF
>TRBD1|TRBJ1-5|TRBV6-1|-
TGTGCCAGCAGTCCGACAGGGTATAGCAATCAGCCCCAGCATTTT
CASSPTGYSNQPQHF
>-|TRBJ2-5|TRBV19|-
TGTGCCAGTAGTGAACCACAGGGAGGCAGGGAGACCCAGTACTTC
CASSEPQGGRETQYF
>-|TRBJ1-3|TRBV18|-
TGTGCCAGCTCACCAGGGGGAGAACTCATATATTTT
CASSPGGELIYF
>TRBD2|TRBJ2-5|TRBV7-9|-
TGTGCCAGCAACGACGGGGCTACCTCGGGGGGGACCCAGTACTTC
CASNDGATSGGTQYF
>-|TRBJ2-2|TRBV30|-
TGTGCCTGGAATCCGGACAGAGCGAACACCGGGGAGCTGTTTTTT
CAWNPDRANTGELFF
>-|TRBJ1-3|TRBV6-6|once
TGTGCCAGCAGTAAAGGCCACTCTGGAAACACCATATATTTT
CASSKGHSGNTIYF